The clone carrying this T cell receptor beta chain was detected once. The data derive from a study of control samples from healthy donors and cancer patients. Produced via immunoSEQ multiplex PCR; TCRdb's table is partial and in-frame only. The sample shows 150,000 to 200,000 clones, around 94% of them seen only once. CDR3 size: 14 residues. V lost 2 bases and J 1 base, leaving 8 bases between the germline ends. CDR1 is MNHEY, CDR2 SVGEGT, per germline. The receptor was isolated from a woman under 30 in good health. The V call is TRBV6-2 or TRBV6-3, the J call TRBJ1-1; D gene uncertain. The sample taken for sequencing was blood. The CDR3: CASSYGLENTEAFF. CDR3 in DNA: TGTGCCAGCAGTTACGGCCTGGAGAACACTGAAGCTTTCTTT.